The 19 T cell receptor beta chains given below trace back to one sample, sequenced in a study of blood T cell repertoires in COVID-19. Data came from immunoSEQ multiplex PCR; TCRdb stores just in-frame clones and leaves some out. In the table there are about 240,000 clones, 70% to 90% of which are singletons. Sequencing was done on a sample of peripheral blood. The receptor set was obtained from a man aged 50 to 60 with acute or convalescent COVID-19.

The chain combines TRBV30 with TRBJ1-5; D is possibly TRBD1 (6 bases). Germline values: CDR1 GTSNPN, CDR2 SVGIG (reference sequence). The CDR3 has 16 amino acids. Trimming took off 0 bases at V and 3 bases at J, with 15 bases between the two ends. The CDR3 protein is CAWSVSGTGHNQPQHF. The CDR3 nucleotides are TGTGCCTGGAGTGTTTCGGGCACAGGGCACAATCAGCCCCAGCATTTT.

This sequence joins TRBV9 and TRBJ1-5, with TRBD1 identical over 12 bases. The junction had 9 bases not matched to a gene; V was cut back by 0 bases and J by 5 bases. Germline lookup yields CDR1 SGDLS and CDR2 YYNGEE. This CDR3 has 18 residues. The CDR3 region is CASSVGPGGQGAYQPQHF. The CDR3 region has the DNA TGTGCCAGCAGCGTAGGTCCTGGGGGACAGGGGGCCTATCAGCCCCAGCATTTT.

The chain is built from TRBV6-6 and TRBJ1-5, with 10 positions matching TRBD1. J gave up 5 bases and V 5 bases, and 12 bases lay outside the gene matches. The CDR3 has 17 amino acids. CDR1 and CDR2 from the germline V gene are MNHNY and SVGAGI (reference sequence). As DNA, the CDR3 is TGTGCCAGCAGTCCCGACCGGGACAGGGGTCCTCATCAGCCCCAGCATTTT. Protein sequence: CASSPDRDRGPHQPQHF.

Here the CDR3 DNA reads TGCGCCAGCAGCCAAGATAACCGGGACAGGCTCGGAAACACCATATATTTT. Translating gives CASSQDNRDRLGNTIYF. V usage is TRBV4-1 and J usage is TRBJ1-3; 8 nucleotides agree with TRBD1. There are 17 residues in the CDR3. CDR1 and CDR2 from the germline V gene are MGHRA and YSYEKL. Unmatched junction bases numbered 8, after V lost 0 bases and J lost 4 bases.

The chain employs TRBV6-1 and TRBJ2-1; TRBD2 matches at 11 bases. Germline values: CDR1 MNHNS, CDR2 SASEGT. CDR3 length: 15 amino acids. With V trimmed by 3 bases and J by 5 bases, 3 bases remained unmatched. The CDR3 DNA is TGTGCCAGCAGTGAGACTAGCGGGGCAAACAATGAGCAGTTCTTC. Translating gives CASSETSGANNEQFF.

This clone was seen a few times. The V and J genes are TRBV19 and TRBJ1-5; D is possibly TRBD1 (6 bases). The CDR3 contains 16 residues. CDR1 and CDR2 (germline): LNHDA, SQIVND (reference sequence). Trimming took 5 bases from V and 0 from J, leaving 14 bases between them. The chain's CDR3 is CASSRTALYSNQPQHF. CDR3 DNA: TGTGCCAGTAGTCGGACAGCCCTTTATAGCAATCAGCCCCAGCATTTT.

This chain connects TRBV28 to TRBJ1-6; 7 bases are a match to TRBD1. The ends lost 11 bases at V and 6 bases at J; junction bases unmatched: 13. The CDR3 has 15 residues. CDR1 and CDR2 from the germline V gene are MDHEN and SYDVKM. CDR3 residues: CAGRDRDSRNSPLHF. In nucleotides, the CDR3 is TGTGCCGGACGAGACAGGGACTCCCGTAATTCACCCCTCCACTTT.

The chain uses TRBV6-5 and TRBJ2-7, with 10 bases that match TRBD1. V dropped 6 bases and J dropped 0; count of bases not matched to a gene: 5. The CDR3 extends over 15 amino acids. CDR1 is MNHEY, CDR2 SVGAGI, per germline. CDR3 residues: CASRTRDRGSYEQYF. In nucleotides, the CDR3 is TGTGCCAGCAGAACCCGGGACAGGGGCTCCTACGAGCAGTACTTC.

CDR3 loop: CASSQGTMFFEQYF. CDR3 coding DNA: TGCGCCAGCAGTCAAGGGACAATGTTCTTCGAGCAGTACTTC. The V call is TRBV23-1, the J call TRBJ2-7; weak D call: TRBD1 (6 bases). TRBV23-1 falls under the ORF class, with uncertain function. V shed 2 bases and J shed 6 bases, with 14 bases lying between them. The CDR3 is made up of 14 amino acids.

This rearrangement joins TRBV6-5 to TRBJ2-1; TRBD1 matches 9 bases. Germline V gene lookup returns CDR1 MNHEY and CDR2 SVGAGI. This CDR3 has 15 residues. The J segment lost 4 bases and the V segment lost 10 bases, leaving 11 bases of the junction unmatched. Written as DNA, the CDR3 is TGTGCCACCCACCCCGGGACAGGGCCATACAATGAGCAGTTCTTC. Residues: CATHPGTGPYNEQFF.

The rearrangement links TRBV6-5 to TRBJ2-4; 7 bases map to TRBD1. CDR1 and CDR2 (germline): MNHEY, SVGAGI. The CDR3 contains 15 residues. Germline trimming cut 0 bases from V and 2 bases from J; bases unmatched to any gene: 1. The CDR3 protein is CASSYSRGPKNIQYF. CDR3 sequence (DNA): TGTGCCAGCAGTTACTCGAGGGGGCCCAAAAACATTCAGTACTTC.

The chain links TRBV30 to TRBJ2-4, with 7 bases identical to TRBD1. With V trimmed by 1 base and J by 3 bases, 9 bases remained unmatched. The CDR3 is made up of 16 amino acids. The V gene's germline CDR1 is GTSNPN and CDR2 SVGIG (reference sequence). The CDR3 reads CAWSEGQVWDKNIQYF. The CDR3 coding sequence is TGTGCCTGGAGTGAAGGACAGGTCTGGGACAAAAACATTCAGTACTTC.

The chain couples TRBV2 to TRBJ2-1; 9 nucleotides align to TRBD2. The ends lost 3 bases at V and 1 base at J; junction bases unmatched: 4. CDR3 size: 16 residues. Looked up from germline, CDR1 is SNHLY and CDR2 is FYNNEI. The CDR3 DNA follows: TGTGCCAGCAGTGAGCGAGCGGGGGGATCCTACAATGAGCAGTTCTTC. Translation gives CASSERAGGSYNEQFF. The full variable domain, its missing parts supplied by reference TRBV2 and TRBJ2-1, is EPEVTQTPSHQVTQMGQEVILRCVPISNHLYFYWYRQILGQKVEFLVSFYNNEISEKSEIFDDQFSVERPDGSNFTLKIRSTKLEDSAMYFCASSERAGGSYNEQFFGPGTRLTVL.

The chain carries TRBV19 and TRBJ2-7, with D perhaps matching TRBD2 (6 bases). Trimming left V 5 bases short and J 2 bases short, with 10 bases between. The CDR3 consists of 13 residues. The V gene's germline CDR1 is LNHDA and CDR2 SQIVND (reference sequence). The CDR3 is CASSPGLTYEQYF. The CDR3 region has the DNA TGTGCCAGTAGTCCGGGACTGACCTACGAGCAGTACTTC.

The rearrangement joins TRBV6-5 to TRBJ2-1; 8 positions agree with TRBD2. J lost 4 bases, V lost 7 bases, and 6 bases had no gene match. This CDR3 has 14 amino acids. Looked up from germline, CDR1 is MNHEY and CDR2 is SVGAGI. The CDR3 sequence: CASKTGGGYNEQFF. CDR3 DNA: TGTGCCAGCAAAACGGGAGGGGGTTACAATGAGCAGTTCTTC.

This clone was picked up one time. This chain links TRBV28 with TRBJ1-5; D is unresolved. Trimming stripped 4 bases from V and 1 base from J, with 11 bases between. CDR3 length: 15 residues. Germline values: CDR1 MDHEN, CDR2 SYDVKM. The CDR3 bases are TGTGCCAGCAGTTACTCACGGTGGAGCAATCAGCCCCAGCATTTT. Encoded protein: CASSYSRWSNQPQHF.

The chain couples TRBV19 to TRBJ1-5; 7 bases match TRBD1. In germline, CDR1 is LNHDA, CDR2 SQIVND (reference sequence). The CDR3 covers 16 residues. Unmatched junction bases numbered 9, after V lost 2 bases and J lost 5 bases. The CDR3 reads CASSIFVRQGHQPQHF. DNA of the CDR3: TGTGCCAGTAGTATATTTGTCCGACAGGGACATCAGCCCCAGCATTTT.

DNA of the CDR3: TGTGCTAGTTCAGCAGGGGTGGGGAACACTGAAGCTTTCTTT. This translates into CASSAGVGNTEAFF. This chain uses TRBV12-5 with TRBJ1-1, with D possibly TRBD1 on 6 matching bases. Trimming shortened V by 8 bases and J by 1 base, and 14 bases separated the two germline ends. Germline CDR1 and CDR2: LGHNT and FRNRAP. The CDR3 is made up of 14 amino acids. The variable domain in full, completed from reference TRBV12-5 and TRBJ1-1, reads DARVTQTPRHKVTEMGQEVTMRCQPILGHNTVFWYRQTMMQGLELLAYFRNRAPLDDSGMPKDRFSAEMPDATLATLKIQPSEPRDSAVYFCASSAGVGNTEAFFGQGTRLTVV.

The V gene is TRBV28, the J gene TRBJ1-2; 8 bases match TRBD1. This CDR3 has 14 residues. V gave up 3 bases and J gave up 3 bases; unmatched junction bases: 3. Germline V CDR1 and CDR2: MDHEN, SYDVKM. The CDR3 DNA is TGTGCCAGCAGTTTTCAGGGGGCGGACTATGGCTACACCTTC. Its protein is CASSFQGADYGYTF.